Each of the 9 T cell receptor beta chains below was sequenced from the same sample in a study of radiotherapy plus CTLA-4 blockade in lung cancer. Generated by immunoSEQ multiplex PCR, the TCRdb table keeps only in-frame clones and is missing some. The data contain 60,000 to 75,000 clones, more than 70% of them singletons. The material was peripheral blood, obtained from a patient treated with radiotherapy plus ipilimumab. The source of these receptors is a human donor with non-small cell lung cancer whose response to radiotherapy plus ipilimumab could not be evaluated. Some clones in this sample may be carry-over from other donors' samples.

The genes are TRBV28 and TRBJ2-3, with D maybe TRBD1 (6 bases). CDR1 and CDR2 from the germline V gene are MDHEN and SYDVKM. The CDR3 is made up of 18 amino acids. The V end lost 6 bases, the J end lost 0 bases, and 22 bases lay between the germline ends. The CDR3 protein is CASSVGQGTFPSTDTQYF. The CDR3 bases are TGTGCCAGCAGCGTCGGGCAGGGGACCTTCCCTAGCACAGATACGCAGTATTTT.

CDR3 nucleotides: TGTGCCAGCAGGTGGGACAGGGCTGTCGGCGAGCAGTACTTC. Its protein product is CASRWDRAVGEQYF. The V gene is TRBV11-2, the J gene TRBJ2-7, with 9 bases identical to TRBD1. CDR3 size: 14 residues. The J segment lost 6 bases and the V segment lost 6 bases, leaving 9 bases of the junction unmatched. Germline values: CDR1 SGHAT, CDR2 FQNNGV.

The chain employs TRBV6-5 and TRBJ2-1, with a tentative D call TRBD2 (5 bases). V shed 0 bases and J shed 4 bases, with 10 bases lying between them. Per the germline V gene, CDR1 is MNHEY and CDR2 is SVGAGI. The length of the CDR3 is 15 residues. The CDR3: CASSYSRDSYNEQFF. The CDR3 region has the DNA TGTGCCAGCAGTTACTCGAGGGATTCTTACAATGAGCAGTTCTTC.

With respect to this clone: The junction does not match germline at one end; this may be a read error. The sample holds other DNA sequences that translate to the same CDR3. V usage is TRBV6-1 and J usage is TRBJ1-6; no clear D. There are 13 residues in the CDR3. CDR1 is MNHNS and CDR2 is SASEGT in the germline V gene. The CDR3 region is CASSGRYNSPLHF. Here the CDR3 DNA reads TGTGCCTCCAGCGGGCGCTATAATTCGCCCCTCCACTTT.

The J gene is TRBJ2-2, the V gene TRBV19; D is ambiguous. The germline V and J ends were trimmed by 1 base and 6 bases, with 9 bases remaining between them. CDR1 is LNHDA, CDR2 SQIVND, per germline (reference sequence). The CDR3 contains 14 residues. CDR3 residues: CASSIGVAAGELFF. As DNA, the CDR3 is TGTGCCAGTAGTATAGGGGTAGCCGCCGGGGAGCTGTTTTTT.

This chain links TRBV9 with TRBJ2-7, with 8 bases that match TRBD1. CDR1 is SGDLS, CDR2 YYNGEE, per germline. CDR3 length: 14 amino acids. J gave up 3 bases and V 2 bases, and 4 bases lay outside the gene matches. CDR3 amino acids: CASSVGTGLYEQYF. CDR3 nucleotide sequence: TGTGCCAGCAGCGTGGGGACAGGCCTCTACGAGCAGTACTTC.

The V gene is TRBV5-4, the J gene TRBJ2-3, with 10 bases matching TRBD1. The junction had 4 bases not matched to a gene; V was cut back by 0 bases and J by 6 bases. The germline gives CDR1 SGHNT, CDR2 YYREEE (reference sequence). The CDR3 has 15 amino acids. This chain's CDR3 is CASSLAGQGSDTQYF. The DNA of the CDR3 is TGTGCCAGCAGCTTGGCGGGACAGGGGAGCGATACGCAGTATTTT.

This clone was detected once. The CDR3 DNA reads as TGCAGCGCGACAGGGAACACTGAAGCTTTCTTT. Translated, it gives CSATGNTEAFF. V gene TRBV29-1 combines with J gene TRBJ1-1, with a possible D match to TRBD1 (6 bases). Germline V gives CDR1 SQVTM, CDR2 ANQGSEA. This CDR3 region has 11 residues. The V gene lost 7 bases and the J gene lost 1 base, with 7 bases spanning the gap.

The V call is TRBV7-9, the J call TRBJ1-1, with D unclear. Germline V gene sequence: CDR1 SEHNR, CDR2 FQNEAQ (reference sequence). The CDR3 loop spans 13 amino acids. V was clipped by 2 bases and J by 6 bases, with 10 bases between them. The CDR3 spells CASSLTGIPEAFF. CDR3 nucleotides: TGTGCCAGCAGCTTAACGGGGATCCCTGAAGCTTTCTTT.